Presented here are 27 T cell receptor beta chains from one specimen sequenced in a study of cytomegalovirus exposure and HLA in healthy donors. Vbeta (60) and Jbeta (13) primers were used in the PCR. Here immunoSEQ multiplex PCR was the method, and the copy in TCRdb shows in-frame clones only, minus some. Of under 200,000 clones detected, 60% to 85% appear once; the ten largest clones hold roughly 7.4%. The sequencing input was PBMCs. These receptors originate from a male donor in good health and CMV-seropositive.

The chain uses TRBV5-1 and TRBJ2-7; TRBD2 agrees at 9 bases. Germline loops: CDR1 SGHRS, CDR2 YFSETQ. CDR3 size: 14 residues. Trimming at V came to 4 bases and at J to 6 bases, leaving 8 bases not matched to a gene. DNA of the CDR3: TGCGCCAGCAGCAGTAGCGGGGGCCTCTGCGAGCAGTACTTC. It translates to CASSSSGGLCEQYF.

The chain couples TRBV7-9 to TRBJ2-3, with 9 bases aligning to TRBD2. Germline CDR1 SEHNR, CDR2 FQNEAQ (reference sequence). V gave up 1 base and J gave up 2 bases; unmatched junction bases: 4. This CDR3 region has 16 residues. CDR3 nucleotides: TGTGCCAGCAGCTTAGGCGGGGGGGACTTCACAGATACGCAGTATTTT. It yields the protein CASSLGGGDFTDTQYF.

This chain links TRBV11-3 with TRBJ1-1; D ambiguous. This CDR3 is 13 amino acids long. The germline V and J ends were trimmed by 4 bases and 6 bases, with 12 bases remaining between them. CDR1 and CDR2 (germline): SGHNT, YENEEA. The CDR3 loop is CASSSHSGSEAFF. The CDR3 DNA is TGTGCCAGCAGCTCACATTCAGGCTCTGAAGCTTTCTTT.

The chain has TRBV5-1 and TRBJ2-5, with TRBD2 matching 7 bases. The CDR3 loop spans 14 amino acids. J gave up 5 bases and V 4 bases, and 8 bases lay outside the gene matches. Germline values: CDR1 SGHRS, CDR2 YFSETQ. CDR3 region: CASSLRLAGETQYF. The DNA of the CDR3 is TGCGCCAGCAGCCTTCGACTAGCCGGGGAGACCCAGTACTTC.

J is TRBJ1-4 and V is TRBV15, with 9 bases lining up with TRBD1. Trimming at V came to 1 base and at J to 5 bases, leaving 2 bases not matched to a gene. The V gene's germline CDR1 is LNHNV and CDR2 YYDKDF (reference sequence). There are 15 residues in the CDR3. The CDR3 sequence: CATSRGGQGNEKLFF. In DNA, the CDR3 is TGTGCCACCAGCAGAGGAGGACAGGGGAATGAAAAACTGTTTTTT.

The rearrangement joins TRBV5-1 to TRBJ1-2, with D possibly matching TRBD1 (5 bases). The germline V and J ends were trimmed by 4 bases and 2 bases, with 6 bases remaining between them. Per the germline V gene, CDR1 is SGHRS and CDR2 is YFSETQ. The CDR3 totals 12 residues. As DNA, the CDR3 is TGCGCCAGCAGCGACAGAAACTATGGCTACACCTTC. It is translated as CASSDRNYGYTF.

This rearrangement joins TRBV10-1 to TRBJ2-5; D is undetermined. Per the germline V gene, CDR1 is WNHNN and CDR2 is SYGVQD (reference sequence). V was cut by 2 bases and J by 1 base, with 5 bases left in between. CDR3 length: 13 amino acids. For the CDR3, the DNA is TGCGCCAGCAGTGAGGCGGTCCAAGAGACCCAGTACTTC. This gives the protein CASSEAVQETQYF.

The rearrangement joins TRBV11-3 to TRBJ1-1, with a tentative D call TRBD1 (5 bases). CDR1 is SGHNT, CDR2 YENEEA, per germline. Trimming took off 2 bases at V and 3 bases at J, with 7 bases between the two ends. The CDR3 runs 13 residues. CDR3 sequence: CASSLLRDTEAFF. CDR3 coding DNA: TGTGCCAGCAGCTTACTCAGGGACACTGAAGCTTTCTTT.

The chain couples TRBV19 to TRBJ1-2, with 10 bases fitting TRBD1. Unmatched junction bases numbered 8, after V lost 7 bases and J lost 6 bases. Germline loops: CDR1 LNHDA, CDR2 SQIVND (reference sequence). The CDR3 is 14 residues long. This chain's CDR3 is CASINVGQGNGYTF. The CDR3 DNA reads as TGTGCCAGTATAAACGTGGGACAGGGGAATGGCTACACCTTC. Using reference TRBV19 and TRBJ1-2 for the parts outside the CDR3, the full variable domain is DGGITQSPKYLFRKEGQNVTLSCEQNLNHDAMYWYRQDPGQGLRLIYYSQIVNDFQKGDIAEGYSVSREKKESFPLTVTSAQKNPTAFYLCASINVGQGNGYTFGSGTRLTVV.

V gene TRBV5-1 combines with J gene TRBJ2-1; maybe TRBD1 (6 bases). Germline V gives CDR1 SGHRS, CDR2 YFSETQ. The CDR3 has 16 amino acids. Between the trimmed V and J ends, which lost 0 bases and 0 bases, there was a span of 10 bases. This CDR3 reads CASSLDRVSSYNEQFF. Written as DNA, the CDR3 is TGCGCCAGCAGCTTGGACAGGGTCAGCTCCTACAATGAGCAGTTCTTC.

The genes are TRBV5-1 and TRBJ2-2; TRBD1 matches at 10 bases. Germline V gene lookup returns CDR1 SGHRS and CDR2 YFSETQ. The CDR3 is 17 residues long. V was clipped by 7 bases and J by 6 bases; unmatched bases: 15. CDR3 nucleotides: TGCGCCAGCGGGACAGGGGAACGGGGGTCCTCAGCCGGGGAGCTGTTTTTT. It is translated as CASGTGERGSSAGELFF. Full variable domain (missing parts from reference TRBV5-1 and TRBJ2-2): KAGVTQTPRYLIKTRGQQVTLSCSPISGHRSVSWYQQTPGQGLQFLFEYFSETQRNKGNFPGRFSGRQFSNSRSEMNVSTLELGDSALYLCASGTGERGSSAGELFFGEGSRLTVL.

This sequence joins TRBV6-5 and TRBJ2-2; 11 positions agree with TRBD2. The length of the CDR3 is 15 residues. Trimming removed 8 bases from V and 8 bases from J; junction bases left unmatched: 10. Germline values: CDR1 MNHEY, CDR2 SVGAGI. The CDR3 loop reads CASWVAGGPVGELFF. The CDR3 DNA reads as TGTGCCAGCTGGGTAGCGGGGGGGCCCGTTGGGGAGCTGTTTTTT.

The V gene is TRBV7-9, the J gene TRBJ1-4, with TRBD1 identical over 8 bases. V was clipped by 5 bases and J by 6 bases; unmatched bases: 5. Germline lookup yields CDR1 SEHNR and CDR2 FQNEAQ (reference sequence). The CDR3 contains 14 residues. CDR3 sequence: CASSPGQGYEKLFF. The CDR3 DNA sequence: TGTGCCAGCAGCCCCGGACAGGGTTATGAAAAACTGTTTTTT.

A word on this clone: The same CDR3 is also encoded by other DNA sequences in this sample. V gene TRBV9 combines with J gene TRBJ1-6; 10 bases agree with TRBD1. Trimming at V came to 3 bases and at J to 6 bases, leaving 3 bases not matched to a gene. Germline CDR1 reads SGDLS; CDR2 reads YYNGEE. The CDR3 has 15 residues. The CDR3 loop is CASSAGDRGNSPLHF. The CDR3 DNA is TGTGCCAGCAGCGCCGGGGACAGGGGTAATTCACCCCTCCACTTT.

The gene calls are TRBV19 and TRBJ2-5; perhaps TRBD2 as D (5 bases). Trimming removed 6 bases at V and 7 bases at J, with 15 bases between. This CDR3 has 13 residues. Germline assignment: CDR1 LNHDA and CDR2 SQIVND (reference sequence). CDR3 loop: CASSYSSRGTQYF. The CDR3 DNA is TGTGCCAGTAGCTATTCCTCTCGGGGGACCCAGTACTTC.

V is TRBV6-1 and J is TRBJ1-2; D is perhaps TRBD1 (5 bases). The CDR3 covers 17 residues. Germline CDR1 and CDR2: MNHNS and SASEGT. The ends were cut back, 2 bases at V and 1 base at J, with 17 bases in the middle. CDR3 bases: TGTGCCAGCAGTGAACGAGGAGGGGACGGTGGTAACTATGGCTACACCTTC. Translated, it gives CASSERGGDGGNYGYTF.

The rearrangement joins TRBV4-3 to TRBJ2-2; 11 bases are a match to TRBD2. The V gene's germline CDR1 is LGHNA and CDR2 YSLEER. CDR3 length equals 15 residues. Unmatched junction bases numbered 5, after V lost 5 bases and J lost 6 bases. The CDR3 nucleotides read TGCGCCAGCAGCTTAGCGGGGGGGGACCCCGGGGAGCTGTTTTTT. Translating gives CASSLAGGDPGELFF.

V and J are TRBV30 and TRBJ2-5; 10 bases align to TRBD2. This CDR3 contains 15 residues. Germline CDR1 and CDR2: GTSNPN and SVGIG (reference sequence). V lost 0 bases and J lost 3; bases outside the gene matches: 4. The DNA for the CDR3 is TGTGCCTGGAGTGTCAACAGCGGGGGGGAAGAGACCCAGTACTTC. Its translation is CAWSVNSGGEETQYF.

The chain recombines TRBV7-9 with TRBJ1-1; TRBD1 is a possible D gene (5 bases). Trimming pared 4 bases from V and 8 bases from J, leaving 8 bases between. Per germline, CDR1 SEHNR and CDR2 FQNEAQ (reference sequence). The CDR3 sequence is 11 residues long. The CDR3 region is CASSYRQEAFF. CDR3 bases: TGTGCCAGCAGCTACCGACAGGAAGCTTTCTTT.

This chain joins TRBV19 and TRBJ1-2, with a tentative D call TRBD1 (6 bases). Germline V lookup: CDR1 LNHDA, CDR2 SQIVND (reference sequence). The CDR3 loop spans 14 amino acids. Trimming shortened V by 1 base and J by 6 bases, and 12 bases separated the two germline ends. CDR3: CASSIGRQDDGYTF. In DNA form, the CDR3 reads TGTGCCAGTAGTATAGGCCGACAGGATGATGGCTACACCTTC.

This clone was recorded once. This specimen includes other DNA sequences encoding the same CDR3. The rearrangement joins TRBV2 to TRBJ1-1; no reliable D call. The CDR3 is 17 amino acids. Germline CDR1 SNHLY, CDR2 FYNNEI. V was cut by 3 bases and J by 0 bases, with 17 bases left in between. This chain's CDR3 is CASSDPEGKQLNTEAFF. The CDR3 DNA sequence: TGTGCCAGCAGTGACCCAGAGGGAAAACAGTTGAACACTGAAGCTTTCTTT.

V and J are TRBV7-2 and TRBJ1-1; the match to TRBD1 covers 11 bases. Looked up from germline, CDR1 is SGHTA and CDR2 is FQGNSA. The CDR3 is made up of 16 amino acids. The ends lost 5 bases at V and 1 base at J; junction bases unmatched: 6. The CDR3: CASSPGQGAGNTEAFF. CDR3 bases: TGTGCCAGCAGCCCTGGACAGGGGGCGGGGAACACTGAAGCTTTCTTT.

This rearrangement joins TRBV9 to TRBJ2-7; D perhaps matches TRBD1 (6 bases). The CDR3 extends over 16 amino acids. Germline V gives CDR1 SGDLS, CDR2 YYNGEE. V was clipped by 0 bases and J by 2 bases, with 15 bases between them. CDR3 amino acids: CASSVEGDTGTYEQYF. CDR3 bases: TGTGCCAGCAGCGTAGAGGGGGACACGGGGACCTACGAGCAGTACTTC.

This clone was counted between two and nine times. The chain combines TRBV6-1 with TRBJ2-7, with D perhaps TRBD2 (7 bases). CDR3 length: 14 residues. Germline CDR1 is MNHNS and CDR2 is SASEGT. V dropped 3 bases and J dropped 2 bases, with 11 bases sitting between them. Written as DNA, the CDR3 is TGTGCCAGCAGTGAGGGGGGGCGCGCCTACGAGCAGTACTTC. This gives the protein CASSEGGRAYEQYF.

The CDR3 protein is CASSRGGQGYEQYF. The CDR3, as DNA: TGTGCCAGCAGCCGGGGCGGACAGGGCTACGAGCAGTACTTC. This chain joins TRBV11-3 and TRBJ2-5, with 8 bases that match TRBD1. The DNA end lines up better with TRBJ2-7; the J call may be wrong. This CDR3 is 14 amino acids long. Per germline, CDR1 SGHNT and CDR2 YENEEA.

The CDR3 sequence is CASSSRDRGYEQYF. DNA for the CDR3: TGTGCCAGCAGCTCCCGGGACAGGGGCTACGAGCAGTACTTC. This chain links TRBV7-8 with TRBJ2-5, with TRBD1 identical over 10 bases. With the DNA end fitting TRBJ2-7 better, the J assignment may be wrong. The CDR3 length is 14 residues. Germline V gene lookup returns CDR1 SGHVS and CDR2 FQNEAQ.

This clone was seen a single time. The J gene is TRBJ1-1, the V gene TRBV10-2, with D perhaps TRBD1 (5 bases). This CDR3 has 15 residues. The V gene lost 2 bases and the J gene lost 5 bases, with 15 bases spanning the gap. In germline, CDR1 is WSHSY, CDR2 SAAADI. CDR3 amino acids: CASSEEYGGGTEAFF. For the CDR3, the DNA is TGCGCCAGCAGTGAGGAGTATGGGGGAGGGACTGAAGCTTTCTTT.